The clone carrying this TCR beta chain showed up just a few times. CDR1 and CDR2 (germline): SGHTA, FQGNSA. With V trimmed by 5 bases and J by 4 bases, 9 bases remained unmatched. CDR3 length: 16 amino acids. Measured with immunoSEQ multiplex PCR; TCRdb has only the in-frame clones, and not every one. The profile shows about 32,000 clones, just under 80% of them singletons. This sample stems from a study of STAT5B mutations in CD4+ large granular lymphocyte leukemia. The sequence was collected from a human donor in good health. The chain combines TRBV7-2 with TRBJ2-3, with 10 bases identical to TRBD2. Sequencing used CD4+ T cells from blood buffy coats. CDR3 nucleotide sequence: TGTGCCAGCAGCCCGAGCGGGAGGGGGATGGCAGATACGCAGTATTTT. As protein: CASSPSGRGMADTQYF. Drawing the rest from reference TRBV7-2 and TRBJ2-3, the complete variable domain is GAGVSQSPSNKVTEKGKDVELRCDPISGHTALYWYRQSLGQGLEFLIYFQGNSAPDKSGLPSDRFSAERTGGSVSTLTIQRTQQEDSAVYLCASSPSGRGMADTQYFGPGTRLTVL.